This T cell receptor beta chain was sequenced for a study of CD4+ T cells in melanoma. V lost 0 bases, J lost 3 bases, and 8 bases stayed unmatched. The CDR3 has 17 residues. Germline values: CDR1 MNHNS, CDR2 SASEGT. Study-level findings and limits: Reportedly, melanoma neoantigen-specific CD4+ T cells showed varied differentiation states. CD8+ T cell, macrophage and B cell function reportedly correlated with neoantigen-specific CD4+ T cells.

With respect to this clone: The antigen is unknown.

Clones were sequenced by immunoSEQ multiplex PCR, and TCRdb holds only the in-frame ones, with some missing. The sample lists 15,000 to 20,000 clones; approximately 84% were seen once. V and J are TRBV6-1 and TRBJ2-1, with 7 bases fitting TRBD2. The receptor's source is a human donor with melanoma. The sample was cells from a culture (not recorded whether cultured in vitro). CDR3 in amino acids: CASSEAGASGYYNEQFF. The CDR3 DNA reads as TGTGCCAGCAGTGAAGCAGGAGCTAGCGGCTACTACAATGAGCAGTTCTTC.